This T cell receptor beta chain was recorded in a study of post-analysis software for immune sequencing data (dated by TCRdb to between 2014 and 2017). Study-wide context: Relapsing-remitting, secondary progressive and progressive-relapsing multiple sclerosis were recorded as disease courses, and subtype annotation was lacking for some patients. A subset of samples was prepared in parallel using single-end sample barcoding, then pooled and co-amplified after Illumina adapter ligation. The patient repertoires were set against under 13 previously published healthy control repertoires from donors whose ages ranged from roughly 6 to 25 years. Here is what the overall study found, with its caveats: Significantly lower normalized Chao1 diversity was found in multiple sclerosis patients than in controls, suggesting substantial peripheral T-cell clonal expansion. Direct clustering with F measure showed strong co-clustering of samples prepared in the same batch, prompting a batch-effect correction. The control group was slightly older than the multiple sclerosis patient group.

Library preparation used PCR. Sequenced on an Illumina HiSeq 2500. Unique molecular identifiers were incorporated into TCR beta cDNA libraries to reduce PCR and sequencing biases. Some 500,000 cDNA molecules were obtained per 1 to 10 million input T cells, so each molecule approximated one T cell. The same protocol used for the earlier healthy control dataset was applied to prepare and sequence the patient libraries. Samples belonging to the same batch were prepared together, multiplexed and sequenced on a shared HiSeq lane. The original pipeline was this. MIGEC was used to process the raw barcoded reads, and molecular identifier groups with only a single read were discarded before consensus assembly and CDR3 extraction. Clonotype tables were post-analysed with VDJtools, normalizing diversity by down-sampling all datasets to the smallest sample size. Repertoire overlap clustering matched CDR3 amino acid but not nucleotide sequences to correct batch-related cross-sample contamination. TCRdb's own reprocessing of the public reads used fastp at Q25 and MiXCR and kept productive beta chains. When rows share a CDR3 protein, they turn into one entry using the most common DNA and genes. The V and J calls reflect TCRdb's pipeline rather than the authors' work. This sample is represented by some 260,000 distinct CDR3 sequences; 30% to 45% of them were singletons. The top ten hold less than 6% of the sample.

TCR beta repertoires were profiled from peripheral blood of roughly 13 young patients with multiple sclerosis to demonstrate the VDJtools post-analysis software. Multiple sclerosis patients were children and adolescents aged 6 to 15 years. A remark on this clonotype: Its recognized antigen is unknown. The record has no base qualities; no much larger clone is one base away.

Sequenced: blood. This TCR derives from a girl aged 5-17 years with multiple sclerosis.

This receptor has the CDR3 CSATQGLAFDTQYF. The DNA sequence follows: TGCAGTGCTACCCAGGGACTAGCGTTTGATACGCAGTATTTT. Recombination connected TRBV20-1 to TRBJ2-3, and 10 junction bases match TRBD2. Taken from cysteine to phenylalanine, the CDR3 has 14 residues. The read is trimmed to its CDR3 DNA, 42 bases read in frame from base 1. For CDR1 and CDR2, the germline V gene (reference sequence) lists DFQATT and SNEGSKA. V is cut back by 4 bases and J by 6 bases, with 7 bases in the junction unmatched.